This is a list of T cell receptor beta chains from one sample in a study of post-analysis software for immune sequencing data. TCRdb fed the PCR reads into MiXCR, producing one record per CDR3 protein. This table holds about 620,000 distinct CDR3 sequences, around 47% found once. The sequencing input was blood. Receptors were obtained from a girl between 5 and 17 years old with multiple sclerosis. Each CDR3 is given with its conserved first and last residue. D genes are given only for firm matches. Expanded clones get a size class; other rows say once, few or many, or leave the size out.

V gene	D gene	J gene	clone size	CDR3 DNA	CDR3 protein
TRBV12-3/TRBV12-4	-	TRBJ2-7	once	-	CASSSSTSGSVYEQYF
TRBV14	TRBD2	TRBJ2-3	-	TGTGCCAGCAGCCAAGATAGAGCGGGGGAAGAGTATTTT	CASSQDRAGEEYF
TRBV28	-	TRBJ1-1	few	TGTGCCAGCAGTTTTGGCCTAGGGGACACTGAAGCTTTCTTT	CASSFGLGDTEAFF
TRBV4-1	-	TRBJ1-1	-	TGCGCCAGCAGCCGCCCGCCGAAGGGGAGGGGGAGCACTGAAGCTTTCTTT	CASSRPPKGRGSTEAFF
TRBV13	-	TRBJ2-1	-	TGTGCCAGCAGCTTAAGGACCCTCACCCTTGATGAGCAGTTCTTC	CASSLRTLTLDEQFF
TRBV13	-	TRBJ1-1	-	TGTGCCAGCAGCTTGGGACCGAGTGAAGCTTTCTTT	CASSLGPSEAFF
TRBV12-3/TRBV12-4	-	TRBJ1-6	-	TGTGCCAGCAGGGGGACACCCCTAGGTTCACCCCTCCACTTT	CASRGTPLGSPLHF
TRBV27	-	TRBJ2-1	-	TGTGCCAGCAGTCCGGGGACAGTACAGGGGGGGTCCTACAATGAGCAGTTCTTC	CASSPGTVQGGSYNEQFF
TRBV12-3/TRBV12-4	-	TRBJ2-1	many	TGTGCCAGCATCGAAGGATCCGGGTATGATGAGCAGTTCTTC	CASIEGSGYDEQFF
TRBV4-1	TRBD1	TRBJ2-3	once	TGCGCCAGCAGCCAACGACAGGGGGCCAGCACAGATACGCAGTATTTT	CASSQRQGASTDTQYF
TRBV10-3	TRBD2	TRBJ2-1	-	TGTGCCATCAGTTCTGCTAGCGGGAGATTGAATGAGCAGTTCTTC	CAISSASGRLNEQFF
TRBV12-3/TRBV12-4	-	TRBJ2-1	-	TGTGCCAGCAGTTTCCCTAGAGATGAGCAGTTCTTC	CASSFPRDEQFF
TRBV12-3/TRBV12-4	TRBD1	TRBJ1-2	-	TGTGCCAGCAGAACCTCGGGCAGGGGGGATTATGGCTACACCTTC	CASRTSGRGDYGYTF
TRBV14	TRBD1	TRBJ2-7	few	TGTGCCAGCAGCCCGACAGGGGGAGGCGACGAGCAGTACTTC	CASSPTGGGDEQYF
TRBV4-1	-	TRBJ1-2	-	TGCGCCAGCAGCCAAGAGAGCACCGGGAGGTGGAGTTACACCTTC	CASSQESTGRWSYTF
TRBV20-1	-	TRBJ2-7	few	TGCAGTGCTAGAGGCGGAAGTATCGAGCAGTACTTC	CSARGGSIEQYF
TRBV5-1	TRBD2	TRBJ2-1	few	TGCGCCAGCAGCCTGGGCCCCTCGGGAGGGGTCAATGAGCAGTTCTTC	CASSLGPSGGVNEQFF
TRBV3-1	TRBD1	TRBJ2-7	few	TGTGCCAGCAGTCGCGACAGGGTAGTTTTTGGCTACGAGCAGTACTTC	CASSRDRVVFGYEQYF
TRBV29-1	-	TRBJ2-6	many	TGCAGCGTTGCCGCAGGGCATACCGGGGCCAACGTCCTGACTTTC	CSVAAGHTGANVLTF
TRBV12-5	TRBD2	TRBJ2-3	-	TGTGCTAGTGGTTTGTCGCGGGGGGTCGATACGCAGTATTTT	CASGLSRGVDTQYF
TRBV12-3/TRBV12-4	TRBD2	TRBJ2-1	-	TGTACCAGCAGTCCCGGGACTACCCGAAGCTCCTACAATGAGCAGTTCTTC	CTSSPGTTRSSYNEQFF
TRBV9	TRBD2	TRBJ2-3	few	TGTGCCAGCAGCGTAGGTACTAGCGGGAGTAGCACAGATACGCAGTATTTT	CASSVGTSGSSTDTQYF
TRBV29-1	-	TRBJ2-5	-	TGCAGCGTTGAGAAGCGGCTAGCGGAGACCCAGTACTTC	CSVEKRLAETQYF
TRBV11-3	-	TRBJ2-3	-	TGTGCCAGCAGCCCACGATGGGCAGATACGCAGTATTTT	CASSPRWADTQYF
TRBV30	-	TRBJ1-1	-	TGTGCCTGGAGAGAGGGAGGGGATGAAGCTTTCTTT	CAWREGGDEAFF
TRBV12-3/TRBV12-4	-	TRBJ2-7	-	TGTGCCAGCAGGACGGGGGTCGTAAACGAGCAGTACTTC	CASRTGVVNEQYF
TRBV12-3/TRBV12-4	-	TRBJ2-3	few	TGTGCCAGCAGTTTCACGTCTGCGGCAGATACGCAGTATTTT	CASSFTSAADTQYF
TRBV7-9	-	TRBJ2-7	-	TGTGCCAACAGCCCGTCTTCCAGGAGCCACGAGCAGTACTTC	CANSPSSRSHEQYF
TRBV20-1	TRBD2	TRBJ2-3	-	TGCAGTGCTAGAGATACTAGCGTCATCACAGATACGCAGTATTTT	CSARDTSVITDTQYF
TRBV30	-	TRBJ1-1	-	TGTGCCGGGGGACGGCCGAACACTGAAGCTTTCTTT	CAGGRPNTEAFF
TRBV27	TRBD2	TRBJ2-5	-	TGTGCCAGCAGTTTCACGGGACTAGCGGGGATAGAGACCCAGTACTTC	CASSFTGLAGIETQYF
TRBV29-1	TRBD2	TRBJ2-4	few	TGCAGCGTTGATTTACTAGCGGGAGGCGGCGGGAACATTCAGTACTTC	CSVDLLAGGGGNIQYF
TRBV12-3/TRBV12-4	-	TRBJ2-1	-	TGTGCCAGCAGTTGCGGGACAAGTTACAATGAGCAGTTCTTC	CASSCGTSYNEQFF
TRBV30	TRBD1	TRBJ2-7	few	TGTGCCTGGAGTTCCGGGACAGGGATCTACGAGCAGTACTTC	CAWSSGTGIYEQYF
TRBV4-1	TRBD2	TRBJ2-7	once	TGCGCCAGCAGCCAACCACTAGCGCGCACCTACGAGCAGTACTTC	CASSQPLARTYEQYF
TRBV7-2	-	TRBJ2-3	many	TGTGCCAGCAGCTTTGACCCCCAGGCGCAGTATTTT	CASSFDPQAQYF
TRBV12-3/TRBV12-4	TRBD1	TRBJ2-1	-	TGTGCCAGCACCCTGGGGACAGGGGGCTACAATAAGCAGTTCTTC	CASTLGTGGYNKQFF
TRBV5-1	TRBD1	TRBJ2-2	-	TGCGCCAGCAGCTTGCGAACAGGGGAGAACACCGGGGAGCTGTTTTTT	CASSLRTGENTGELFF
TRBV29-1	-	TRBJ2-5	-	TGCAGCGTTGTTGTACAGGGACTCCGGGAGACCCAGTACTTC	CSVVVQGLRETQYF
TRBV7-9	-	TRBJ2-5	-	TGTGCGGTTTACACCTCCCGGAGGGAGCAGTACTTC	CAVYTSRREQYF
TRBV12-5	-	TRBJ2-4	once	TGTGCTAGTGGTCCCGGGGTCGGGGCCAAAAACATTCAGTACTTC	CASGPGVGAKNIQYF
TRBV20-1	TRBD2	TRBJ2-7	-	TGCAGTGCTAGATCCACAAGCGGGAGTGACGAGCAGTACTTC	CSARSTSGSDEQYF
TRBV5-1	-	TRBJ1-3	-	TGCGCCAGCAGCTTGGGGACAGTTGGAAACACCATATATTTT	CASSLGTVGNTIYF
TRBV7-6	TRBD1	TRBJ2-7	-	TGTGCCAGCAGCCGTCGACAGGGGTCCTACGAGCAGTACTTC	CASSRRQGSYEQYF
TRBV12-3/TRBV12-4	TRBD1	TRBJ1-5	few	TGTGCCAGCAGTGAGACAGGGAATAGCAATCAGCCCCAGCATTTT	CASSETGNSNQPQHF
TRBV27	-	TRBJ1-1	-	TGTGCCAGCCTAACTAGTATGGGTGTGGGCACTGAAGCTTTCTTT	CASLTSMGVGTEAFF
TRBV20-1	TRBD2	TRBJ2-7	-	TGCAGTGCTGGGATTACTAGCGACCCCTACGAGCAGTACTTC	CSAGITSDPYEQYF
TRBV4-1	TRBD2	TRBJ2-5	few	TGCGCCAGCAGGAATACCGGGACTAGTAGTAGGGAGACCCAGTACTTC	CASRNTGTSSRETQYF
TRBV7-9	-	TRBJ2-7	-	TGTGCCAGCAGCCTGAGCAGGGGTTGGGACTACGAGCAGTACTTC	CASSLSRGWDYEQYF
TRBV10-3	-	TRBJ2-7	-	TGTGCCATCACCCGGGGGACAGACCGTCACGAGCAGTACTTC	CAITRGTDRHEQYF
TRBV29-1	-	TRBJ1-5	-	TGCAGCGTTGTATTAGGGCTCAATCAGCCCCAGCATTTT	CSVVLGLNQPQHF
TRBV3-1	-	TRBJ2-7	few	TGTGCCAGCAGACGGGGCCTCTCCTACGAGCAGTACTTC	CASRRGLSYEQYF
TRBV6-6	-	TRBJ2-3	many	TGTGCCAGCAGTTACGTGGGCACAGATACGCAGTATTTT	CASSYVGTDTQYF
TRBV20-1	TRBD1	TRBJ1-2	-	TGCAGTGCGGGGACAGGGGCCACTAACTATGGCTACACCTTC	CSAGTGATNYGYTF